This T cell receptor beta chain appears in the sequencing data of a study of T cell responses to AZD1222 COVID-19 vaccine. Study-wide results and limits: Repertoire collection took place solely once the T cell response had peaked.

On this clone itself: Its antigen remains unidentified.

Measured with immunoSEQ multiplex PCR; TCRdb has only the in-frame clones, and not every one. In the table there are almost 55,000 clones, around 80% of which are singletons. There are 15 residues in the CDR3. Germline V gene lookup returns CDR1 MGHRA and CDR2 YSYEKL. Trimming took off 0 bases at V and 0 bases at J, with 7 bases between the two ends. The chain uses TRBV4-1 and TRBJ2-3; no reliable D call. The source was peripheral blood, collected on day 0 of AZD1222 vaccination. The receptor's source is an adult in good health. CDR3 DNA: TGCGCCAGCAGCCAAGAAAACTTCAGCACAGATACGCAGTATTTT. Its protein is CASSQENFSTDTQYF.